Following are 6 T cell receptor beta chains from one sample sequenced in a study of blood T cell repertoires in COVID-19. Sequenced by immunoSEQ multiplex PCR; TCRdb stores in-frame clones only, minus some. The sample holds more than 150,000 clones, less than 90% seen once. The sample consisted of peripheral blood. The receptor set was obtained from a woman aged 40-49 years with acute or convalescent COVID-19.

This chain uses TRBV9 with TRBJ2-1; 10 positions agree with TRBD2. The V gene end was trimmed by 5 bases and the J gene end by 4 bases; junction bases not matched to a gene: 6. Per germline, CDR1 SGDLS and CDR2 YYNGEE. CDR3 length equals 15 residues. CDR3 protein: CASSLLAGVYNEQFF. The CDR3 DNA sequence: TGTGCCAGCAGTCTTCTAGCGGGGGTATACAATGAGCAGTTCTTC.

J is TRBJ2-5 and V is TRBV27, with unresolved D. CDR1 and CDR2 (germline): MNHEY, SMNVEV (reference sequence). The CDR3 totals 14 residues. Trimming removed 2 bases at V and 5 bases at J, with 12 bases between. CDR3 DNA: TGTGCCAGCAGTTTAGGAAACGGAGTGGAGACCCAGTACTTC. This translates into CASSLGNGVETQYF.

This chain links TRBV7-2 with TRBJ1-6; D is unresolved. V lost 5 bases to trimming and J lost 9 bases, with 29 bases between them. In germline, CDR1 is SGHTA, CDR2 FQGNSA. This CDR3 is built from 19 residues. Here the CDR3 reads CASSPVGFVGFSRSSPLHF. Written as DNA, the CDR3 is TGTGCCAGCAGCCCAGTAGGCTTTGTTGGGTTTTCTCGGAGTTCACCCCTCCACTTT.

J is TRBJ2-7 and V is TRBV2; 7 positions agree with TRBD2. The germline gives CDR1 SNHLY, CDR2 FYNNEI. The CDR3 sequence is 14 residues long. V gave up 5 bases and J gave up 3 bases; unmatched junction bases: 7. Here the CDR3 DNA reads TGTGCCAGCAGTACCAGACTAGCTCACTACGAGCAGTACTTC. Amino acids: CASSTRLAHYEQYF.

This CDR3 reads CASSKNTPSCGRLDSTDTQYF. CDR3 DNA sequence: TGTGCCAGCAGCAAAAATACGCCTAGTTGTGGGAGGCTCGATTCCACAGATACGCAGTATTTT. The chain links TRBV21-1 to TRBJ2-3; the table's D call, TRBD2, was not checked against the DNA. TRBV21-1 counts as a pseudogene. This CDR3 is built from 21 residues.

This clone was recorded a few times. In DNA, the CDR3 is TGTGCCAGCAGAGACGGACAGGGGAACACTGAAGCTTTCTTT. This gives the protein CASRDGQGNTEAFF. V is TRBV3-1 (or the pseudogene TRBV3-2) and J is TRBJ1-1, with TRBD1 matching over 8 bases. This CDR3 is built from 14 residues. CDR1 is LGHDT and CDR2 is YNNKEL in the germline V gene (reference sequence). J was trimmed by 1 base and V by 6 bases; bases with no gene match: 4.